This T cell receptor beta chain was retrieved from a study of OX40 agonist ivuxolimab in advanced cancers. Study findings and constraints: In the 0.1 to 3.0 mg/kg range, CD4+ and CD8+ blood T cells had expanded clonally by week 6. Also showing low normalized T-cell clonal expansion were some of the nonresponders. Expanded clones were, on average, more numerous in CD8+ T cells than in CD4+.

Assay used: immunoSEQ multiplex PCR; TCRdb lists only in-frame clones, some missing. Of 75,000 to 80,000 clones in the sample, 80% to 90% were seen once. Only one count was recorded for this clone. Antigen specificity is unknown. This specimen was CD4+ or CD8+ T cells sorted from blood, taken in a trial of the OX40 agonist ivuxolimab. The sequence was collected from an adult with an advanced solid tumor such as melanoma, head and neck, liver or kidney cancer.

The CDR3 region is CASSSEGGNIQYF. The CDR3 DNA follows: TGTGCCAGCAGCTCGGAGGGGGGAAACATTCAGTACTTC. The V and J genes are TRBV5-4 and TRBJ2-4, with D possibly being TRBD1 or TRBD2 (6 bases each). CDR3 length: 13 residues. Trimming took 3 bases from V and 6 from J, leaving 10 bases between them. The V gene's germline CDR1 is SGHNT and CDR2 YYREEE (reference sequence).